Below are 11 T cell receptor beta chains sequenced from a single sample in a study of T cells in Graves' hyperthyroidism and ophthalmopathy. Amplified TCR beta CDR3 regions derived from RNA transcripts. Primed by the HTBI set, a first-round RT-PCR was run on the TCR CDR3. TCRdb itself ran the multiplex PCR reads through MiXCR, one entry per CDR3 protein. Of 500,000 to 600,000 distinct CDR3 sequences in the sample, around 42% are singletons; the top ten hold around 17%. The sample was peripheral blood or thyroid tissue (not recorded which). Source of these receptors: an adult woman with Graves' disease, either hyperthyroidism or ophthalmopathy (not recorded which).

This clonotype was recorded at least ten times. The V and J genes are TRBV20-1 and TRBJ1-1; D is uncertain. Trimming cost V 7 bases and J 0 bases, with 21 bases left between them. Germline V gene lookup returns CDR1 DFQATT and CDR2 SNEGSKA (reference sequence). The CDR3 covers 16 residues. For the CDR3, the DNA is TGCAGTGGGAGGGAGATTCCAGTGCCAATGAACACTGAAGCTTTCTTT. This translates into CSGREIPVPMNTEAFF.

In its sample, this clonotype was seen once. The rearrangement joins TRBV20-1 to TRBJ2-5; either TRBD1 or TRBD2 may fit D (5 bases each). The germline gives CDR1 DFQATT, CDR2 SNEGSKA (reference sequence). CDR3 length: 13 residues. V was clipped by 5 bases and J by 4 bases, with 14 bases between them. CDR3 protein: CSAFSPGTETQYF. The CDR3, as DNA: TGCAGTGCTTTTAGTCCCGGGACAGAGACCCAGTACTTC.

This chain uses TRBV10-3 with TRBJ2-5; TRBD2 agrees at 7 bases. This CDR3 has 16 amino acids. J lost 3 bases, V lost 4 bases, and 11 bases had no gene match. Germline V gene data show CDR1 as ENHRY and CDR2 as SYGVKD. The CDR3, as DNA: TGTGCCATCAGTGCTAGAGCCGGGACTACCGAAGAGACCCAGTACTTC. Residues: CAISARAGTTEETQYF.

In regard to this clonotype: This may be a read error, as it is one base from a much larger clone. The V gene is TRBV6-1, the J gene TRBJ2-7, with 9 nucleotides matching TRBD1. The V gene's germline CDR1 is MNHNS and CDR2 SASEGT. CDR3 length: 17 residues. J gave up 4 bases and V 1 base, and 11 bases lay outside the gene matches. The CDR3 loop is CASSEVSAGTGPYEQYF. The DNA of the CDR3 is TGTGCCAGCAGTGAAGTTTCTGCGGGGACAGGGCCATACGAGCAGTACTTC.

Concerning this clonotype itself: Since a much larger clone is just one base distant, this may be a read error. This sequence joins TRBV6-5 and TRBJ1-3; D remains ambiguous. The CDR3 runs to 14 residues. Trimming removed 5 bases from V and 1 base from J, with 9 bases in between. Germline V gene sequence: CDR1 MNHEY, CDR2 SVGAGI. CDR3 sequence: CASSREQSGNTIYF. The CDR3 DNA is TGTGCCAGCAGTCGGGAACAGTCTGGAAACACCATATATTTT.

With respect to this clonotype: The junction departs from the called germline gene at one end, perhaps through a read error. The chain joins TRBV14 to TRBJ1-1; D uncertain. Germline CDR1 and CDR2: SGHDN and FVKESK. This CDR3 spans 12 amino acids. For the CDR3, the DNA is TGTACCAGCAGAGACGGAGGCACTGAAGCTTTCTTT. Its translation: CTSRDGGTEAFF.

This clonotype was found many times. The rearrangement uses TRBV7-2 and TRBJ2-7; no firm D call. The ends were cut back, 3 bases at V and 6 bases at J, with 6 bases in the middle. The CDR3 has 11 amino acids. Germline V lookup: CDR1 SGHTA, CDR2 FQGNSA. CDR3 nucleotide sequence: TGTGCCAGCAGCTTGACGACCGAGCAGTACTTC. As protein: CASSLTTEQYF.

This clonotype was seen ten or more times. The chain joins TRBV5-5 to TRBJ2-5; D unresolved. The CDR3 totals 15 residues. V was pared by 0 bases and J by 4 bases, with 13 bases between. CDR1 is SGHKS and CDR2 is YYEKEE in the germline V gene (reference sequence). DNA for the CDR3: TGTGCCAGCAGCTTGGTGGGCCAAGTAGGAGAGACCCAGTACTTC. Its protein product is CASSLVGQVGETQYF.

This clonotype was seen more than once but under ten times. This sequence may be a read error, since a much larger clone differs from it by one base. The chain employs TRBV11-2 and TRBJ1-4; no clear D gene. This CDR3 has 16 residues. Germline loops: CDR1 SGHAT, CDR2 FQNNGV. The germline V and J ends were trimmed by 4 bases and 0 bases, with 12 bases remaining between them. The CDR3 loop is CASSSGHVATNEKLFF. In DNA form, the CDR3 reads TGTGCCAGCAGCTCTGGCCATGTCGCAACTAATGAAAAACTGTTTTTT.

This clonotype has a count of ten or more. The chain employs TRBV7-8 and TRBJ1-5; 8 bases map to TRBD1. CDR3 length: 15 residues. J gave up 6 bases and V 3 bases, and 7 bases lay outside the gene matches. CDR1 and CDR2 (germline): SGHVS, FQNEAQ. CDR3 nucleotide sequence: TGTGCCAGCAGCTTTGACAGGGGCGGGGGTCAGCCCCAGCATTTT. It is translated as CASSFDRGGGQPQHF. The variable domain in full, with the rest retrieved from reference TRBV7-8 and TRBJ1-5, is GAGVSQSPRYKVAKRGQDVALRCDPISGHVSLFWYQQALGQGPEFLTYFQNEAQLDKSGLPSDRFFAERPEGSVSTLKIQRTQQEDSAVYLCASSFDRGGGQPQHFGDGTRLSIL.

The chain is built from TRBV7-6 and TRBJ2-7, with 7 bases aligning to TRBD1. The ends lost 0 bases at V and 5 bases at J; junction bases unmatched: 7. The CDR3 sequence is 15 residues long. Germline V CDR1 and CDR2: SGHVS, FNYEAQ. The CDR3 DNA sequence: TGTGCCAGCAGCTTAGCAGGGACAGAGAGCCACGAGCAGTACTTC. This encodes CASSLAGTESHEQYF.